This T cell receptor (beta chain) appears in the sequencing data of a study of shared clonotypes between healthy human individuals. Whole-study context: Each donor's CD4 naive and CD4 memory cells filled three plates apiece, CD8 naive two, and CD8 memory one.

Method: immunoSEQ multiplex PCR; TCRdb's copy keeps in-frame clones and lacks some. Of some 2,500,000 clones in the sample, 80% to 95% were seen once. The CDR3 totals 13 residues. Germline V gene data show CDR1 as MGHDK and CDR2 as SYGVNS. The ends were cut back, 6 bases at V and 8 bases at J, with 16 bases in the middle. The sequencing input was naive CD4+ T cells from PBMCs. Described subset: CD45RA+ positively selected. The rearrangement uses TRBV25-1 and TRBJ1-2; D ambiguous. The sequence was obtained from a man between 18 and 29 years old in good health. Some clones in this sample may be carry-over from other donors' samples. The CDR3 DNA sequence: TGTGCCAGCAGAGGTCAGGTGGGTGAAGGCTACACCTTC. This sequence encodes CASRGQVGEGYTF.